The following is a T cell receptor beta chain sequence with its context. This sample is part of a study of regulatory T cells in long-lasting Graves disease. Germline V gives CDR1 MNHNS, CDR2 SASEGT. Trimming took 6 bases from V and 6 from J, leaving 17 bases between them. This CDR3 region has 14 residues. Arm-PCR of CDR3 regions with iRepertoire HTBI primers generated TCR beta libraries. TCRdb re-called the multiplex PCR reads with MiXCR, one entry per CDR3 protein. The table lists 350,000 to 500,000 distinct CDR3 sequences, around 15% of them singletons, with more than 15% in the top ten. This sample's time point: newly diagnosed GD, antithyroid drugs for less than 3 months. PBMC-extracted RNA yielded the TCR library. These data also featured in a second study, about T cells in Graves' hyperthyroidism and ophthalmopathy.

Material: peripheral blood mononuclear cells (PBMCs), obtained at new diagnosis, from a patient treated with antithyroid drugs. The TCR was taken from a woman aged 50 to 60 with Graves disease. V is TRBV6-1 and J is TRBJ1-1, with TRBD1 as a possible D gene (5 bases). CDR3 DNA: TGTGCCAGCAGGGAGGGGATACCGGTCGCTGAAGCTTTCTTT. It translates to CASREGIPVAEAFF.